The T cell receptor beta chain described here comes from a study of blood T cell repertoires in COVID-19. About the research overall: PBMCs, B-cell-depleted T cells, or T cells provided the cDNA or gDNA that made up the material.

Data came from immunoSEQ multiplex PCR; TCRdb stores just in-frame clones and leaves some out. Here the sample spans about 440,000 clones, about 89% being singletons. V was cut by 6 bases and J by 0 bases, with 5 bases left in between. The germline gives CDR1 LGHDT, CDR2 YNNKEL (reference sequence). The CDR3 covers 12 residues. This sequence was found in a woman aged 30 to 39 with acute or convalescent COVID-19. Sequencing was performed on peripheral blood. The J gene is TRBJ1-1, the V gene TRBV3-1 (or the pseudogene TRBV3-2); D call uncertain. This chain's CDR3 is CASSYMNTEAFF. The CDR3 DNA reads TGTGCCAGCAGTTATATGAACACTGAAGCTTTCTTT.